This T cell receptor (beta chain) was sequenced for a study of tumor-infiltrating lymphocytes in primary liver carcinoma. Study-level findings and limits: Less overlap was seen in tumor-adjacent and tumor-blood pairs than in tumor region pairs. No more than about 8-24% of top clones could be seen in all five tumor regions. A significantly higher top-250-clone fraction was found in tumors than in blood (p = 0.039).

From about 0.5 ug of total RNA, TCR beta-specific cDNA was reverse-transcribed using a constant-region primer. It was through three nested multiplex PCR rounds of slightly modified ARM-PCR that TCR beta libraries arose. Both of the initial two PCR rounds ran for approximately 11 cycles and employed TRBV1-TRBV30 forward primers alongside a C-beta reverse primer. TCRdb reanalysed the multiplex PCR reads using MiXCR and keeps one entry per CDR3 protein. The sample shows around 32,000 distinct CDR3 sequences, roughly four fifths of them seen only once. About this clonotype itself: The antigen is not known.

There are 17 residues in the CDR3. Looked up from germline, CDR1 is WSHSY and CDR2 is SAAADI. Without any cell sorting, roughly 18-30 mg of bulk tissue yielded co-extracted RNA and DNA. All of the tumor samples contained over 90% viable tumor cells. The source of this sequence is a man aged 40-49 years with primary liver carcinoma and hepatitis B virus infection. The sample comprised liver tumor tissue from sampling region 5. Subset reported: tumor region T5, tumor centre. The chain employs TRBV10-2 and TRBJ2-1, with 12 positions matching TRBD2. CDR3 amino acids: CAGSEALLAGGFNEQFF. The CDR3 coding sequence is TGCGCAGGCAGTGAGGCGCTACTAGCGGGAGGTTTCAATGAGCAGTTCTTC.